The 28 T cell receptor beta chains listed next were all sequenced from one sample in a study of post-analysis software for immune sequencing data. Overall study findings and caveats: Roughly 5 TRBV segments occurring more often in patients than controls included TRBV5-6, TRBV5-1 and TRBV20-1.

These receptors are not linked to any known antigen. Prepared libraries of TCR beta cDNA carried unique molecular identifiers. TCRdb re-called the PCR reads through MiXCR, storing one row per CDR3 protein. The table has 750,000 to 950,000 distinct CDR3 sequences, approximately 57% seen once. The sample was blood. Source of these receptors: a girl aged 5 to 17 with multiple sclerosis.

The rearrangement joins TRBV7-9 to TRBJ2-7; tentative D call: TRBD2 (5 bases). This CDR3 has 14 residues. The germline CDR1 and CDR2 sequences are SEHNR and FQNEAQ (reference sequence). With 5 bases removed from V and 6 bases from J, the gap between germline ends came to 17 bases. The CDR3: CASSLNSERREQYF. For the CDR3, the DNA is TGTGCCAGCAGCCTAAACAGTGAGCGGCGCGAGCAGTACTTC.

The chain links TRBV20-1 to TRBJ1-5, with TRBD1 matching 8 bases. CDR3 length equals 14 residues. J gave up 15 bases and V 0 bases, and 13 bases lay outside the gene matches. Germline V gene sequence: CDR1 DFQATT, CDR2 SNEGSKA (reference sequence). In nucleotides, the CDR3 is TGCAGTGCTAGAGATCTGAGACAGGGGACCACCTCGCATTTT. Translated: CSARDLRQGTTSHF.

V gene TRBV20-1 combines with J gene TRBJ2-1, with TRBD1 matching 7 bases. CDR1 is DFQATT, CDR2 SNEGSKA, per germline (reference sequence). J was trimmed by 3 bases and V by 2 bases; bases with no gene match: 1. The CDR3 consists of 13 residues. The CDR3 DNA reads as TGCAGTGCTAGATGGACAGGCTACAATGAGCAGTTCTTC. Translated: CSARWTGYNEQFF.

This chain uses TRBV12-3 or TRBV12-4 with TRBJ2-2, with 9 bases fitting TRBD2. The J segment lost 2 bases and the V segment lost 2 bases, leaving 6 bases of the junction unmatched. This CDR3 region has 17 residues. CDR3 region: CASSLILAGSNTGELFF. DNA for the CDR3: TGTGCCAGCAGTTTAATTCTAGCGGGATCAAACACCGGGGAGCTGTTTTTT.

The V gene is TRBV7-8, the J gene TRBJ1-2; 9 bases line up with TRBD1. The CDR3 contains 17 residues. Germline CDR1 and CDR2: SGHVS and FQNEAQ. Germline trimming cut 5 bases from V and 2 bases from J; bases unmatched to any gene: 12. The CDR3 reads CASSAATRTGVNYGYTF. CDR3 nucleotides: TGTGCCAGCAGCGCCGCGACGCGGACAGGGGTGAACTATGGCTACACCTTC.

The CDR3 loop is CASSLVSQNTGELFF. CDR3 bases: TGCGCCAGCAGCTTGGTCAGTCAGAACACCGGGGAGCTGTTTTTT. This rearrangement joins TRBV5-1 to TRBJ2-2; no firm D call. Germline CDR1 reads SGHRS; CDR2 reads YFSETQ. With 0 bases removed from V and 1 base from J, the gap between germline ends came to 7 bases. CDR3 length equals 15 residues.

The chain is built from TRBV7-9 and TRBJ2-5; D is unclear. The V end lost 5 bases, the J end lost 3 bases, and 10 bases lay between the germline ends. Germline CDR1 SEHNR, CDR2 FQNEAQ (reference sequence). The CDR3 extends over 13 amino acids. The CDR3 DNA reads TGTGCCAGCAGCCTACCAATGGAAGAGACCCAGTACTTC. Encoded protein: CASSLPMEETQYF.

The chain has TRBV3-1 and TRBJ1-2; no clear D gene. CDR3 size: 15 residues. Germline V gene sequence: CDR1 LGHDT, CDR2 YNNKEL (reference sequence). V was pared by 0 bases and J by 8 bases, with 16 bases between. CDR3 region: CASSQDWQAADGYTF. In DNA, the CDR3 is TGTGCCAGCAGCCAAGATTGGCAGGCGGCAGACGGCTACACCTTC.

This sequence joins TRBV6-6 and TRBJ2-1; D is unclear. There are 16 residues in the CDR3. Germline V gene sequence: CDR1 MNHNY, CDR2 SVGAGI (reference sequence). The V and J ends lost 6 bases and 7 bases respectively, with 22 bases between them. The CDR3 protein is CASRNARPPGRNEQFF. CDR3 nucleotides: TGTGCCAGCAGAAACGCCAGACCCCCAGGCCGGAATGAGCAGTTCTTC.

The chain combines TRBV5-1 with TRBJ2-1; 10 positions match TRBD2. This CDR3 contains 13 residues. Germline V gene data show CDR1 as SGHRS and CDR2 as YFSETQ. J was trimmed by 10 bases and V by 7 bases; bases with no gene match: 8. CDR3 protein: CASLAGASYEQFF. CDR3 in DNA: TGCGCCAGCCTAGCGGGAGCCAGCTACGAGCAGTTCTTC.

V and J are TRBV7-9 and TRBJ2-1; 13 positions match TRBD2. V gave up 9 bases and J gave up 2 bases; unmatched junction bases: 13. The germline CDR1 and CDR2 sequences are SEHNR and FQNEAQ (reference sequence). There are 18 residues in the CDR3. DNA for the CDR3: TGTGCCAGTAGCCCGACTCGAGGGACTAGCGGGACCTACAATGAGCAGTTCTTC. It is translated as CASSPTRGTSGTYNEQFF.

This clonotype was detected a few times. The chain is built from TRBV7-9 and TRBJ2-7; 9 bases are shared with TRBD2. This CDR3 has 17 amino acids. The germline V gene has CDR1 SEHNR and CDR2 FQNEAQ (reference sequence). V trimming: 5 bases; J trimming: 3 bases; junction bases outside the gene matches: 14. The CDR3 sequence: CASSAPEGTSLYYEQYF. The DNA for the CDR3 is TGTGCCAGCAGCGCCCCCGAAGGGACTAGCTTATACTACGAGCAGTACTTC.

The gene calls are TRBV5-1 and TRBJ1-1; D remains unclear. Germline V gene sequence: CDR1 SGHRS, CDR2 YFSETQ. The CDR3 runs 16 residues. The ends were cut back, 2 bases at V and 0 bases at J, with 14 bases in the middle. CDR3 nucleotides: TGCGCCAGCAGCTTTGAATCCGGACGGTTGAACACTGAAGCTTTCTTT. It encodes CASSFESGRLNTEAFF.

This clonotype was seen a few times. V is TRBV5-1 and J is TRBJ2-7; D is possibly TRBD2 (6 bases). Trimming took off 2 bases at V and 0 bases at J, with 12 bases between the two ends. CDR3 length: 15 residues. Germline-derived CDR1 and CDR2 are SGHRS and YFSETQ. CDR3 residues: CASSLGRGFSYEQYF. In DNA form, the CDR3 reads TGCGCCAGCAGCTTAGGGCGGGGATTCTCCTACGAGCAGTACTTC.

Turning to this clonotype: Since a much larger clone is just one base distant, this may be a read error. This chain uses TRBV14 with TRBJ2-1; no firm D call. Germline V CDR1 and CDR2: SGHDN, FVKESK. V was cut by 1 base and J by 8 bases, with 3 bases left in between. The CDR3 loop spans 11 amino acids. The CDR3 is CASSQGHEQFF. CDR3 in DNA: TGTGCCAGCAGCCAAGGCCATGAGCAGTTCTTC.

The chain uses TRBV5-1 and TRBJ2-7; 9 bases are a match to TRBD2. The germline gives CDR1 SGHRS, CDR2 YFSETQ. This CDR3 region has 17 residues. Unmatched junction bases numbered 17, after V lost 3 bases and J lost 7 bases. The chain's CDR3 is CASSSATGTSRGNEQYF. The CDR3 nucleotides are TGCGCCAGCAGCTCAGCCACCGGGACTAGCAGGGGCAATGAGCAGTACTTC.

J is TRBJ2-5 and V is TRBV10-3; D gene unclear. Germline V gene lookup returns CDR1 ENHRY and CDR2 SYGVKD. The CDR3 totals 11 residues. The V end lost 10 bases, the J end lost 3 bases, and 9 bases lay between the germline ends. This CDR3 is CATTSKETQYF. CDR3 nucleotides: TGTGCCACCACCAGCAAAGAGACCCAGTACTTC.

This chain links TRBV29-1 with TRBJ2-7; 7 bases are shared with TRBD2. From germline, CDR1 is SQVTM and CDR2 ANQGSEA. The CDR3 totals 13 residues. The ends lost 5 bases at V and 3 bases at J; junction bases unmatched: 7. CDR3 DNA: TGCAGCGTTTGGTCGGGAGGCAACTACGAGCAGTACTTC. It translates to CSVWSGGNYEQYF.

This chain connects TRBV20-1 to TRBJ2-5; TRBD1 agrees at 7 bases. The ends lost 3 bases at V and 5 bases at J; junction bases unmatched: 9. The CDR3 spans 14 residues. Germline loops: CDR1 DFQATT, CDR2 SNEGSKA (reference sequence). Here the CDR3 reads CSASQPRDSETQYF. The DNA for the CDR3 is TGCAGTGCTAGTCAGCCCAGGGACAGCGAGACCCAGTACTTC.

This clonotype was detected only a few times. The chain couples TRBV6-5 to TRBJ2-4; D gene ambiguous. The DNA end lines up better with TRBJ2-5; the J call may be wrong. The CDR3 extends over 15 amino acids. Germline V lookup: CDR1 MNHEY, CDR2 SVGAGI. The CDR3 DNA follows: TGTGCCAGCAGTTACTCGAAGGTCCCGCGGGAGACCCAGTACTTC. This sequence encodes CASSYSKVPRETQYF.

This clonotype was seen ten or more times. V usage is TRBV5-1 and J usage is TRBJ2-3, with D uncertain. The CDR3 extends over 13 amino acids. V gave up 3 bases and J gave up 0 bases, with 5 bases separating them. Germline V lookup: CDR1 SGHRS, CDR2 YFSETQ. CDR3 DNA sequence: TGCGCCAGCAGCTCCTTGAGCACAGATACGCAGTATTTT. Its translation: CASSSLSTDTQYF.

This rearrangement joins TRBV5-1 to TRBJ2-7, with 7 bases matching TRBD2. CDR1 SGHRS and CDR2 YFSETQ come from the germline V gene. This CDR3 has 17 amino acids. V dropped 5 bases and J dropped 3; count of bases not matched to a gene: 17. The CDR3 DNA sequence: TGCGCCAGCAGTTCCCATTCTAGCGGAGGAACCGGCTACGAGCAGTACTTC. This gives the protein CASSSHSSGGTGYEQYF.

This clonotype came up a few times. The V call is TRBV5-1, the J call TRBJ2-5; D unresolved. CDR3 size: 14 residues. V lost 0 bases, J lost 5 bases, and 11 bases lay in between. The germline V gene encodes CDR1 SGHRS and CDR2 YFSETQ. In DNA, the CDR3 is TGCGCCAGCAGCTTGGAAGGGCCGGAGGAGACCCAGTACTTC. Protein product: CASSLEGPEETQYF.

The gene calls are TRBV7-8 and TRBJ2-1; 8 bases map to TRBD2. This CDR3 is 19 amino acids long. V was clipped by 6 bases and J by 1 base; unmatched bases: 17. Per the germline V gene, CDR1 is SGHVS and CDR2 is FQNEAQ. The CDR3 bases are TGTGCCAGCAGGACCCCCTCCGCAGCCGGGGGGGCATCCTACAATGAGCAGTTCTTC. This translates into CASRTPSAAGGASYNEQFF.

The chain has TRBV5-1 and TRBJ1-1; 8 bases are a match to TRBD1. Germline CDR1 is SGHRS and CDR2 is YFSETQ. The CDR3 covers 18 residues. V shed 0 bases and J 0 bases; nucleotides not matched to a gene: 10. Here the CDR3 DNA reads TGCGCCAGCAGCTTGGAGGACAGGGCCGCCGTCATGAACACTGAAGCTTTCTTT. Translated, it gives CASSLEDRAAVMNTEAFF.

This CDR3 is CASSLRTSGRREQYF. CDR3 DNA sequence: TGTGCCAGCAGTTTAAGGACTAGCGGGAGGCGCGAGCAGTACTTC. The chain has TRBV12-3 or TRBV12-4 and TRBJ2-7, with 14 bases fitting TRBD2. With V trimmed by 2 bases and J by 6 bases, 3 bases remained unmatched. This CDR3 region has 15 residues.

The V and J genes are TRBV3-1 and TRBJ2-5, with D possibly matching TRBD2 (6 bases). The ends were cut back, 4 bases at V and 3 bases at J, with 12 bases in the middle. Looked up from germline, CDR1 is LGHDT and CDR2 is YNNKEL (reference sequence). This CDR3 region has 14 residues. The CDR3 bases are TGTGCCAGCAGCCCCGGGGTAGCGGAAGAGACCCAGTACTTC. Translated: CASSPGVAEETQYF.

The chain combines TRBV12-3 or TRBV12-4 with TRBJ1-5, with 10 positions matching TRBD1. Trimming cost V 6 bases and J 8 bases; bases outside gene matches: 7. The CDR3 contains 14 residues. In DNA form, the CDR3 reads TGTGCCAGCAGCCGGGACAGGGGTATGGAGCCCCAGCATTTT. This sequence encodes CASSRDRGMEPQHF.